What follows describes a single T cell receptor (beta chain). The antigen is not known. TCR beta VDJ and CDR3 profiles were obtained from a genomic DNA template. TCRdb reanalysed the reads using MiXCR and keeps one entry per CDR3 protein. The sample carries more than 150,000 distinct CDR3 sequences, around 45% recorded once. This sample was taken from a study of CD8+CD57+ T cells in acquired aplastic anemia. Study in general: Healthy donors yielded some 9.9 million CD4+ cell reads on average. Study conclusions and caveats: The same twenty-nine CD8+ CDR3 sequences occurred in patients and in controls. Patients and controls had CD8+ Simpson's diversity values that were not significantly distinct.

Germline CDR1 is SGHDN and CDR2 is FVKESK. With V trimmed by 3 bases and J by 5 bases, 2 bases remained unmatched. The CDR3 extends over 15 amino acids. This rearrangement joins TRBV14 to TRBJ2-1; the match to TRBD2 covers 12 bases. The specimen was sorted CD4+, CD8+, or CD8+CD57+ T cells (not recorded which) from PBMCs. The sequence was obtained from a human donor in good health. The CDR3 region is CASSHLAGGDNEQFF. The CDR3 DNA is TGTGCCAGCAGCCATCTAGCGGGGGGGGACAATGAGCAGTTCTTC.